This T cell receptor (beta chain) was observed in a study of regulatory T cells in long-lasting Graves disease. The germline CDR1 and CDR2 sequences are KGHSH and LQKENI. The CDR3 is 16 amino acids. V was clipped by 0 bases and J by 7 bases; unmatched bases: 8. Time point here: newly diagnosed GD, antithyroid drugs for less than 3 months. The TCR library was made from RNA extracted from PBMCs. In each case, Graves' disease was diagnosed per American Thyroid Association guidelines. This clonotype came up a few times. Arm-PCR of CDR3 regions and iRepertoire HTBI primers were used to build TCR beta libraries. TCRdb called the multiplex PCR reads again in MiXCR, with one record for every CDR3 protein. The sample carries some 490,000 distinct CDR3 sequences, around 12% recorded once. These same records also appear under a second study, on T cells in Graves' hyperthyroidism and ophthalmopathy.

This receptor was obtained from a woman aged 30 to 39 with Graves disease. V is TRBV18 and J is TRBJ2-7, with TRBD1 identical over 11 bases. The specimen comprised peripheral blood mononuclear cells (PBMCs), sampled at new diagnosis, from a patient treated with antithyroid drugs. This chain's CDR3 is CASSPPPGQGVWEQYF. The CDR3 DNA reads as TGTGCCAGCTCACCACCACCGGGACAGGGGGTTTGGGAGCAGTACTTC.